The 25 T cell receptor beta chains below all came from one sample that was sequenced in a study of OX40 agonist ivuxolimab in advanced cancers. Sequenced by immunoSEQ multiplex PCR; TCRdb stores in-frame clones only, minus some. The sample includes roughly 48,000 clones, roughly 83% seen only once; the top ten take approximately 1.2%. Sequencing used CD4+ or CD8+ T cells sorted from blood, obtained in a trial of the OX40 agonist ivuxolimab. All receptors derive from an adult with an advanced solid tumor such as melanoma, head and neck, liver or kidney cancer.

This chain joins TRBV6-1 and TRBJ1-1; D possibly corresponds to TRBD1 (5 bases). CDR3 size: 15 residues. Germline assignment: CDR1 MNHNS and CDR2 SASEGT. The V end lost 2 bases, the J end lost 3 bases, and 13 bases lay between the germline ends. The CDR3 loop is CASSEMSGGYTEAFF. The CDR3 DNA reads TGTGCCAGCAGTGAAATGTCCGGGGGATACACTGAAGCTTTCTTT.

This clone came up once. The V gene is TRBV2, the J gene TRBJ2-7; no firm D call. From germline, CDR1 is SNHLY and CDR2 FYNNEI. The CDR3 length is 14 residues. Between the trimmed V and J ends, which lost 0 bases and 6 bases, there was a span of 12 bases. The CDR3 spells CASSEARLSSEQYF. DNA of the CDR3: TGTGCCAGCAGTGAAGCGCGGCTAAGTAGCGAGCAGTACTTC.

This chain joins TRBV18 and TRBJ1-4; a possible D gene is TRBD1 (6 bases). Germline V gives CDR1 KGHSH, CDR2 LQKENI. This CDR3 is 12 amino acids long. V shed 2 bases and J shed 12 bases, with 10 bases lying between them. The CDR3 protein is CASSPTGTELFF. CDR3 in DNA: TGTGCCAGCTCACCAACAGGGACGGAACTGTTTTTT.

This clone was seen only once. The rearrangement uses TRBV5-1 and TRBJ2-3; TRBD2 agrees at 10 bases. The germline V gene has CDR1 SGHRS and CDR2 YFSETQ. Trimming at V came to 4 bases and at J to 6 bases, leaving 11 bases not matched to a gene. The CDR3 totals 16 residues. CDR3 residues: CASSAPGTSVSDTQYF. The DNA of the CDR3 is TGCGCCAGCAGCGCCCCCGGGACTAGCGTCTCGGATACGCAGTATTTT. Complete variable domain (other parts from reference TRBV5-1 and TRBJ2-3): KAGVTQTPRYLIKTRGQQVTLSCSPISGHRSVSWYQQTPGQGLQFLFEYFSETQRNKGNFPGRFSGRQFSNSRSEMNVSTLELGDSALYLCASSAPGTSVSDTQYFGPGTRLTVL.

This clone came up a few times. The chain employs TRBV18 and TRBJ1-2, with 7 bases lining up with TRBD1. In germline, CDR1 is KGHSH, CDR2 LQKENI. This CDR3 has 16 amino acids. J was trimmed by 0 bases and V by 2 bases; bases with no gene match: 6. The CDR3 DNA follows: TGTGCCAGCTCACCAAGCGACAGGGTAGCTAACTATGGCTACACCTTC. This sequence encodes CASSPSDRVANYGYTF.

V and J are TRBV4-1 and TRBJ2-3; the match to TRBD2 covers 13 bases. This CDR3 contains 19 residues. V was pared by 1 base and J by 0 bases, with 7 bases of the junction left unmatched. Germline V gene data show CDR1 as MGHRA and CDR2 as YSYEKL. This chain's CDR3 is CASSQATSGGFSSTDTQYF. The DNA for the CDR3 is TGCGCCAGCAGCCAAGCGACTAGCGGGGGGTTCTCAAGCACAGATACGCAGTATTTT.

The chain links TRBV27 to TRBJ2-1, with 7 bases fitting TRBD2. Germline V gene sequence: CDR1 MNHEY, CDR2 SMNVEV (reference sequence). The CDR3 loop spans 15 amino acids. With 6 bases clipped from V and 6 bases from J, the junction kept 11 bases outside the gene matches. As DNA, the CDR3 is TGTGCCAGCAGCAGGACTAGTGCGGTGGGCAATGAGCAGTTCTTC. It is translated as CASSRTSAVGNEQFF.

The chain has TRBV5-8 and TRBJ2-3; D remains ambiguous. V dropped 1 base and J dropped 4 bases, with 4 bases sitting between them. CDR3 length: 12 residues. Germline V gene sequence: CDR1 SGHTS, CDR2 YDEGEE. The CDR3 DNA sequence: TGTGCCAGCAGCTTGCCCGCAGATACGCAGTATTTT. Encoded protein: CASSLPADTQYF.

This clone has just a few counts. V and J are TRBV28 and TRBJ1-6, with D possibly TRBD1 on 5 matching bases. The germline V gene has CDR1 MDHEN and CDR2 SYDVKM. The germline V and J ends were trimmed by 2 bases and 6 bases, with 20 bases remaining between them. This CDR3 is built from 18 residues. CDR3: CASSLPAWGSGPNSPLHF. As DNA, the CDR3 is TGTGCCAGCAGTTTACCAGCTTGGGGATCAGGGCCTAATTCACCCCTCCACTTT.

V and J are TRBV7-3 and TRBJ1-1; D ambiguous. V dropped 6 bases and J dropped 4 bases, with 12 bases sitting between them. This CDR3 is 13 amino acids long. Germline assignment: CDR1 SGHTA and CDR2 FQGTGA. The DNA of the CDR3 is TGTGCCAGCAGTAGGAGTAGGGTCACTGAAGCTTTCTTT. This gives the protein CASSRSRVTEAFF. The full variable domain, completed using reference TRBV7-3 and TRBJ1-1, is GAGVSQTPSNKVTEKGKYVELRCDPISGHTALYWYRQSLGQGPEFLIYFQGTGAADDSGLPNDRFFAVRPEGSVSTLKIQRTERGDSAVYLCASSRSRVTEAFFGQGTRLTVV.

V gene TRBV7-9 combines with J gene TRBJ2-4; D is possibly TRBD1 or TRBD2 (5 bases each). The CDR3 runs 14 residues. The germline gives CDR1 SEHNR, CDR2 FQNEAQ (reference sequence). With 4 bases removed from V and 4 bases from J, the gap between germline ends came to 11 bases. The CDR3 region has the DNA TGTGCCAGCAGCTCGAGCTGGGGGAAAAACATTCAGTACTTC. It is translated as CASSSSWGKNIQYF.

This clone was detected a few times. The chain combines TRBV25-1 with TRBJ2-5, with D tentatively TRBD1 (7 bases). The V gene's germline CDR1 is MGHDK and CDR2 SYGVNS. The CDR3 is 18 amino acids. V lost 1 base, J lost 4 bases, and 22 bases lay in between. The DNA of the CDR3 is TGTGCCAGCAGTGAATTTTTTGTTTCGTGGCAGGGGGGAGAGACCCAGTACTTC. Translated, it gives CASSEFFVSWQGGETQYF.

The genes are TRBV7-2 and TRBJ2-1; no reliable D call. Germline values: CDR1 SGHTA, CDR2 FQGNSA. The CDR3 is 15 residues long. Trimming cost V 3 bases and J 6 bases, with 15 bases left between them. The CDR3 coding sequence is TGTGCCAGCAGCTTCTCTATGCATTACAGCAATGAGCAGTTCTTC. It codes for CASSFSMHYSNEQFF.

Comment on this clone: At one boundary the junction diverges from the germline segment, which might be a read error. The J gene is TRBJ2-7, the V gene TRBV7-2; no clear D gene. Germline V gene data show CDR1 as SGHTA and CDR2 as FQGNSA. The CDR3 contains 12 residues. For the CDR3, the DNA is TGTGCCAGCAGCTCGTTTCCGGACGGCTTGAGCTTC. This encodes CASSSFPDGLSF. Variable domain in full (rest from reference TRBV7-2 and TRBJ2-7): GAGVSQSPSNKVTEKGKDVELRCDPISGHTALYWYRQSLGQGLEFLIYFQGNSAPDKSGLPSDRFSAERTGGSVSTLTIQRTQQEDSAVYLCASSSFPDGLSFGPGTRLTVT.

The CDR3 DNA reads as TGTGCCACCAGCCCCGTCGGGGAGAGATTCACAGATACGCAGTATTTT. It is translated as CATSPVGERFTDTQYF. The chain employs TRBV15 and TRBJ2-3, with a tentative D call TRBD2 (5 bases). This CDR3 region has 16 residues. CDR1 and CDR2 from the germline V gene are LNHNV and YYDKDF (reference sequence). V shed 5 bases and J shed 2 bases, with 17 bases lying between them.

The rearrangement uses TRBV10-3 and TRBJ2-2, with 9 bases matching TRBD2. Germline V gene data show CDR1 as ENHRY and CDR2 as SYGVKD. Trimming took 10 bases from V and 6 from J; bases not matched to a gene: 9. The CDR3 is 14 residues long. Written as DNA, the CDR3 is TGTGCCAGCGGGGTAGCGGGAGACCCCGGGGAGCTGTTTTTT. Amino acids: CASGVAGDPGELFF.

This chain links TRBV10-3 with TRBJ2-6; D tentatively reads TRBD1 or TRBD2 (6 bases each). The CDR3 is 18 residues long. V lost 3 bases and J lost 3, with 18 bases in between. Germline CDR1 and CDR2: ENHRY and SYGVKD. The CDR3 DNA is TGTGCCATCAGTGAAGTCGGGGGCGGACTAAGTGGGGCCAACGTCCTGACTTTC. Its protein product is CAISEVGGGLSGANVLTF.

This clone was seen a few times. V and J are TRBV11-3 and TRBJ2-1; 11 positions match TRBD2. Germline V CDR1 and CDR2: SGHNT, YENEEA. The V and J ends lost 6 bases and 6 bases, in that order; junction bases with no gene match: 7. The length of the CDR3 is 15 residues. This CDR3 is CASSSRLAGSNEQFF. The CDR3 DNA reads TGTGCCAGCAGTTCCAGACTAGCGGGAAGCAATGAGCAGTTCTTC.

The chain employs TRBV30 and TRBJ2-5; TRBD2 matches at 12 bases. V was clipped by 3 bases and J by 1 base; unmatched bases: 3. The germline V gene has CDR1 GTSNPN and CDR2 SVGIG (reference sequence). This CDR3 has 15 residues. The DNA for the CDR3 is TGTGCCTGGAGCCCGGGACTAGCGGGCCAAGAGACCCAGTACTTC. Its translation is CAWSPGLAGQETQYF.

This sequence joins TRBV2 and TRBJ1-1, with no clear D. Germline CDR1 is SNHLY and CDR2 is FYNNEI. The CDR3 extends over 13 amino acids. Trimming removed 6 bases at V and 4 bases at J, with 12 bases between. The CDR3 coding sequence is TGTGCCAGCAGGATCTGGTGGGGCACTGAAGCTTTCTTT. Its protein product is CASRIWWGTEAFF.

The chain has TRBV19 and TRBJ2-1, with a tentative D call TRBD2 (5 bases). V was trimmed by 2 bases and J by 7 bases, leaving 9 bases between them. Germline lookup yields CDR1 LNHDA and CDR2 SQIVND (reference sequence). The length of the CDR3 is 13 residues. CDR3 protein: CASSIPGSNEQFF. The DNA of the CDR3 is TGTGCCAGTAGTATACCGGGAAGTAATGAGCAGTTCTTC.

The CDR3 here is CASSLRGPGLAATDTQYF. The CDR3, as DNA: TGTGCCAGCAGTTTAAGGGGGCCGGGACTAGCGGCCACAGATACGCAGTATTTT. The chain couples TRBV27 to TRBJ2-3; 11 bases agree with TRBD2. CDR1 is MNHEY, CDR2 SMNVEV, per germline (reference sequence). V was clipped by 2 bases and J by 2 bases; unmatched bases: 9. The CDR3 spans 18 residues.

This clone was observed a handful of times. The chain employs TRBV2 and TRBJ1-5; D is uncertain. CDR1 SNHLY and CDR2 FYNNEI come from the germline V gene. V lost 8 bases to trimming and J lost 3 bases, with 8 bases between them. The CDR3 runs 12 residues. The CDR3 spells CASAGDNQPQHF. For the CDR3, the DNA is TGTGCCAGCGCCGGCGACAATCAGCCCCAGCATTTT.

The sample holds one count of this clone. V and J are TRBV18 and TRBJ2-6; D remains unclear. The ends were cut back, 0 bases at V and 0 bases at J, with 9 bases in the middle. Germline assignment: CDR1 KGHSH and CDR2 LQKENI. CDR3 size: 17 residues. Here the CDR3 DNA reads TGTGCCAGCTCACCACCGGTGGGGATCTCTGGGGCCAACGTCCTGACTTTC. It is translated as CASSPPVGISGANVLTF.

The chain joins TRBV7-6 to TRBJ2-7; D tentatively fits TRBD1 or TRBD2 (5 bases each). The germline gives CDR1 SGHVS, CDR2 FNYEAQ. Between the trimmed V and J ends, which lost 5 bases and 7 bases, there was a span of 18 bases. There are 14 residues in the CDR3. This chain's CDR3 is CASSPNGGLGEQYF. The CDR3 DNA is TGTGCCAGCAGCCCGAATGGGGGTCTGGGTGAGCAGTACTTC. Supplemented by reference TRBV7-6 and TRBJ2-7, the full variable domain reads GAGVSQSPRYKVTKRGQDVALRCDPISGHVSLYWYRQALGQGPEFLTYFNYEAQQDKSGLPNDRFSAERPEGSISTLTIQRTEQRDSAMYRCASSPNGGLGEQYFGPGTRLTVT.